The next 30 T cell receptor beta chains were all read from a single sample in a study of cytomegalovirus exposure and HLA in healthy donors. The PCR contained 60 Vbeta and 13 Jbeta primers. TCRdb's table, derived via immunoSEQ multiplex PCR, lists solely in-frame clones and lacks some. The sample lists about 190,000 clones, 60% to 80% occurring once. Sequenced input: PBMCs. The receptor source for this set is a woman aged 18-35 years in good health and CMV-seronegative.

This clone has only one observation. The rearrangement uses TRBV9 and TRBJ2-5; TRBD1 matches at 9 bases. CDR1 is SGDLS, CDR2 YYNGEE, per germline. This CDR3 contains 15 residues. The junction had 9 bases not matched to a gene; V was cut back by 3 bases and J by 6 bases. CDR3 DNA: TGTGCCAGCAGCGCCGGACAGGGGATAGCTAAGACCCAGTACTTC. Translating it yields CASSAGQGIAKTQYF.

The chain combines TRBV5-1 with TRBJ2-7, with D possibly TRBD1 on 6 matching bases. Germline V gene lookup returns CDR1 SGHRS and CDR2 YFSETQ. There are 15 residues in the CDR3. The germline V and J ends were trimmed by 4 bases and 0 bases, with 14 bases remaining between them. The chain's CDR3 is CASSRAPDSSYEQYF. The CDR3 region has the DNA TGCGCCAGCAGCCGGGCCCCGGACAGCTCCTACGAGCAGTACTTC.

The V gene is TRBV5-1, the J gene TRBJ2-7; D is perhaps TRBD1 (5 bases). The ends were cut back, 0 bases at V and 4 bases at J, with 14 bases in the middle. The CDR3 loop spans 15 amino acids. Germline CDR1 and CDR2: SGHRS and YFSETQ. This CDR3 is CASSLGTGSSYEQYF. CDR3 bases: TGCGCCAGCAGCTTGGGCACAGGCTCGAGTTACGAGCAGTACTTC. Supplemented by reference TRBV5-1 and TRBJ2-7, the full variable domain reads KAGVTQTPRYLIKTRGQQVTLSCSPISGHRSVSWYQQTPGQGLQFLFEYFSETQRNKGNFPGRFSGRQFSNSRSEMNVSTLELGDSALYLCASSLGTGSSYEQYFGPGTRLTVT.

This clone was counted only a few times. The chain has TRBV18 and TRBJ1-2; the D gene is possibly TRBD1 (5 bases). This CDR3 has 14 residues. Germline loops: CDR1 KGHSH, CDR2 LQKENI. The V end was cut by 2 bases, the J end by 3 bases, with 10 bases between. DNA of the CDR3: TGTGCCAGCTCACCAGGGACGGGGGACTATGGCTACACCTTC. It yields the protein CASSPGTGDYGYTF.

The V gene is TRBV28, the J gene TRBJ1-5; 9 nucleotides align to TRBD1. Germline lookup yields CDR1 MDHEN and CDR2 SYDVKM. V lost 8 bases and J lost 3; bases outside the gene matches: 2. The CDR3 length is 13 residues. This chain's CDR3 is CASGTGYNQPQHF. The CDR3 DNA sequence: TGTGCCAGCGGGACAGGGTACAATCAGCCCCAGCATTTT.

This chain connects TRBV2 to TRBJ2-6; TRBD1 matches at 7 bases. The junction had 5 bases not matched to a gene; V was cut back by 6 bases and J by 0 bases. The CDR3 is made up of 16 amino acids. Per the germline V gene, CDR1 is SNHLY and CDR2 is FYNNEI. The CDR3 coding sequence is TGTGCCAGCAGGGTGGGACAGTTCTCTGGGGCCAACGTCCTGACTTTC. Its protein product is CASRVGQFSGANVLTF.

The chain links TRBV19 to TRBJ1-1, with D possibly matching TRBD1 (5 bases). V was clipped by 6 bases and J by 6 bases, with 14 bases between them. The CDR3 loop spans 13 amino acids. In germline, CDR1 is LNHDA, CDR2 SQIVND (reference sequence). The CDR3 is CASSPVGGAEAFF. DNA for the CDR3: TGTGCCAGTAGCCCTGTCGGGGGGGCTGAAGCTTTCTTT. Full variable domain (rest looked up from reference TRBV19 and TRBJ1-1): DGGITQSPKYLFRKEGQNVTLSCEQNLNHDAMYWYRQDPGQGLRLIYYSQIVNDFQKGDIAEGYSVSREKKESFPLTVTSAQKNPTAFYLCASSPVGGAEAFFGQGTRLTVV.

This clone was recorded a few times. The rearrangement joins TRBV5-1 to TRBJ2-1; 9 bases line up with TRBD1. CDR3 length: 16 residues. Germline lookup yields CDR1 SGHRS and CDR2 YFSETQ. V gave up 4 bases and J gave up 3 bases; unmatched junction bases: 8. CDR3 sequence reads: CASSRFGTGRYNEQFF. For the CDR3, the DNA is TGCGCCAGCAGCCGGTTCGGGACAGGGCGCTACAATGAGCAGTTCTTC.

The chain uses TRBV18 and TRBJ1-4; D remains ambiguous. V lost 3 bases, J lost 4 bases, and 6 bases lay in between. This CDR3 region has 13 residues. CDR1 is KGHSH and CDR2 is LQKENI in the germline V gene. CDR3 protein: CASSPSVNEKLFF. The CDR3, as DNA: TGTGCCAGCTCACCGTCAGTTAATGAAAAACTGTTTTTT.

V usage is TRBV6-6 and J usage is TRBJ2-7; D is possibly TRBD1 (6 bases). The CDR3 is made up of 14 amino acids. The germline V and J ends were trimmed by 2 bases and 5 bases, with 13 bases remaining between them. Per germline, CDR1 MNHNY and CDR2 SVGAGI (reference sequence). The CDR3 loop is CASSYPGQGNEQYF. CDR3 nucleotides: TGTGCCAGCAGTTACCCTGGGCAGGGGAACGAGCAGTACTTC.

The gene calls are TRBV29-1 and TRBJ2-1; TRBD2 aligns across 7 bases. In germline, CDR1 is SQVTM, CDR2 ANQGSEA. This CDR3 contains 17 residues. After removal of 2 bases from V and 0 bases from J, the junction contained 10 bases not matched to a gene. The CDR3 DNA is TGCAGCGTTGAAAAGGGTCCTAGCGGTTACTCCTACAATGAGCAGTTCTTC. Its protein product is CSVEKGPSGYSYNEQFF.

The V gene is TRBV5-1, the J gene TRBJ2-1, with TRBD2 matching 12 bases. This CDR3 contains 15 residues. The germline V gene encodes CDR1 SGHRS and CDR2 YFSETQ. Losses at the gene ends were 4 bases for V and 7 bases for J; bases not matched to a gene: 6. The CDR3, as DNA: TGCGCCAGCAGCCAAGGGACTAGCGGGTCTAATGAGCAGTTCTTC. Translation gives CASSQGTSGSNEQFF.

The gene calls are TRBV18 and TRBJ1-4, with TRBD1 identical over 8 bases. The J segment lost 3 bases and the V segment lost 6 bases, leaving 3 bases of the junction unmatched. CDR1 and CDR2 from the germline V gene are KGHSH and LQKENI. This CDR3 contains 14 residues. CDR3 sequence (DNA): TGTGCCAGCTCGCAGGGGGCACCTAATGAAAAACTGTTTTTT. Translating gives CASSQGAPNEKLFF.

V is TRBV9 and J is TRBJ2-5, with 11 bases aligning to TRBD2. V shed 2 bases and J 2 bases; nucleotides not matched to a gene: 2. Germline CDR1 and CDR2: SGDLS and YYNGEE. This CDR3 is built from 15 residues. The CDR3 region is CASSVSGGGQETQYF. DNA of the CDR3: TGTGCCAGCAGCGTTAGCGGGGGGGGACAAGAGACCCAGTACTTC.

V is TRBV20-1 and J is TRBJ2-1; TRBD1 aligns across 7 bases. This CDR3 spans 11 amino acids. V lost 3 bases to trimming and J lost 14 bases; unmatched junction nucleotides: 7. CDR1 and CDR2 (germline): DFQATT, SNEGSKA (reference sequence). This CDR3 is CSASDRVRKFF. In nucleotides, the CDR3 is TGCAGTGCTAGCGACAGGGTGAGAAAGTTCTTC.

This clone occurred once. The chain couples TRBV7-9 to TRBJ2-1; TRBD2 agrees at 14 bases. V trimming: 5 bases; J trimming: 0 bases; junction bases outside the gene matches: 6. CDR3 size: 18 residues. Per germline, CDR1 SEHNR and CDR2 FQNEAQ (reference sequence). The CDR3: CASSDGTSGSLSYNEQFF. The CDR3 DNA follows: TGTGCCAGCAGCGACGGGACTAGCGGGAGCCTCTCCTACAATGAGCAGTTCTTC.

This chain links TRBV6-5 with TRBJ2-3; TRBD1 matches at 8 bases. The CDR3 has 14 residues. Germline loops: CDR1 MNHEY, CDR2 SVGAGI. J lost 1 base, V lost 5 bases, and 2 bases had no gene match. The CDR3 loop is CASSETGGTDTQYF. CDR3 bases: TGTGCCAGCAGTGAGACAGGGGGCACAGATACGCAGTATTTT.

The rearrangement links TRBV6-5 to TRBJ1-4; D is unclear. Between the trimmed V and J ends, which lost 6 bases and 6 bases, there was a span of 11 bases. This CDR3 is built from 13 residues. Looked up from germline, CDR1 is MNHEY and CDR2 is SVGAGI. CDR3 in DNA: TGTGCCAGCAGCCCTAGAAGGCATGAAAAACTGTTTTTT. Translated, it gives CASSPRRHEKLFF.

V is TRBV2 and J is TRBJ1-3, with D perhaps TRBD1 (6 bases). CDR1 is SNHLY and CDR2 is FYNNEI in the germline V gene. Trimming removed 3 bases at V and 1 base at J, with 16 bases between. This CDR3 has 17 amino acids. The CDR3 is CASSERGQRASGNTIYF. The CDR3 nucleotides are TGTGCCAGCAGTGAGAGAGGACAGAGAGCGTCTGGAAACACCATATATTTT.

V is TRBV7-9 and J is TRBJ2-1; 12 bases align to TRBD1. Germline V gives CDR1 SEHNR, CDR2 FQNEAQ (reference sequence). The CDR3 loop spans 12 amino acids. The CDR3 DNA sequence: TGTGCGACCGGGACAGGGGGCGATGAGCAGTTCTTC. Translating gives CATGTGGDEQFF. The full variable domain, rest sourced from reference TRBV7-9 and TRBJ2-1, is DTGVSQNPRHKITKRGQNVTFRCDPISEHNRLYWYRQTLGQGPEFLTYFQNEAQLEKSRLLSDRFSAERPKGSFSTLEIQRTEQGDSAMYLCATGTGGDEQFFGPGTRLTVL.

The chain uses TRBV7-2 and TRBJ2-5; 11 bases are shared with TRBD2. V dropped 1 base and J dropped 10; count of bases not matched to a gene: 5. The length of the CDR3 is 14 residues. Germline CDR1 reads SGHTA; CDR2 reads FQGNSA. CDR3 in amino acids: CASSLGLAGGVQYF. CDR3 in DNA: TGTGCCAGCAGCTTAGGGCTAGCGGGGGGCGTCCAGTACTTC.

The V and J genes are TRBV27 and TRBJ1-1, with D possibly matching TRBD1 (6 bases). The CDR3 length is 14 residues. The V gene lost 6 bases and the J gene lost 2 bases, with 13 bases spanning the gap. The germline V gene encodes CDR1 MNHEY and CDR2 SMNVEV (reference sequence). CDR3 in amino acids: CASRMLGGNTEAFF. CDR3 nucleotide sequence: TGTGCCAGCAGAATGCTAGGGGGAAACACTGAAGCTTTCTTT.

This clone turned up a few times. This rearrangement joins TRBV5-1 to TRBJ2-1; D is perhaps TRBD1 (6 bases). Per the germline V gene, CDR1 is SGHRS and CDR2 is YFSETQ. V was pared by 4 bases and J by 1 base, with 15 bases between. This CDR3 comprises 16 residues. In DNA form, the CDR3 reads TGCGCCAGCAGCGAGGAACCGCAGGGGTCCTACAATGAGCAGTTCTTC. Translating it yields CASSEEPQGSYNEQFF.

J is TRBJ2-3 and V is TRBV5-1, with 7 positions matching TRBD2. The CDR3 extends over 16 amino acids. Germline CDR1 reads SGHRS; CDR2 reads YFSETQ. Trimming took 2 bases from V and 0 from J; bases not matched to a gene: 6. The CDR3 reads CASSFMGSGSTDTQYF. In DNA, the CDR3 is TGCGCCAGCAGCTTTATGGGTAGCGGGAGCACAGATACGCAGTATTTT.

CDR3 bases: TGTGCCAGCAGTTACTCGTGGACAGGGACCTACGAGCAGTACTTC. Residues: CASSYSWTGTYEQYF. The chain is built from TRBV6-5 and TRBJ2-7, with TRBD1 identical over 8 bases. The V gene's germline CDR1 is MNHEY and CDR2 SVGAGI. V lost 0 bases to trimming and J lost 2 bases; unmatched junction nucleotides: 3. The length of the CDR3 is 15 residues.

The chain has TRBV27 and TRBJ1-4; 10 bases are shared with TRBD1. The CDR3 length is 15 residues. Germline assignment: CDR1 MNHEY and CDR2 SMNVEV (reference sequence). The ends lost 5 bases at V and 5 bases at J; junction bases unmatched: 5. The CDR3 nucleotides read TGTGCCAGCAGTCAATGGACAGGGGGGAATGAAAAACTGTTTTTT. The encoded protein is CASSQWTGGNEKLFF.

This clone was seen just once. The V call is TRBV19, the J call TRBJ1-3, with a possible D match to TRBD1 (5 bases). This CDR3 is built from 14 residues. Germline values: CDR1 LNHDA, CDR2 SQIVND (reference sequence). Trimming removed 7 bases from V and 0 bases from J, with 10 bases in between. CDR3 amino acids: CASKTGTSGNTIYF. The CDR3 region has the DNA TGTGCCAGTAAAACAGGTACCTCTGGAAACACCATATATTTT.

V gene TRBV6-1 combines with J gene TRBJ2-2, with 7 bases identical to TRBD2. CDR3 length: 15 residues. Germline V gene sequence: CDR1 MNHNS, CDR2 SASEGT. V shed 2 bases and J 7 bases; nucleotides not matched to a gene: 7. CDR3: CASSELVGGIGELFF. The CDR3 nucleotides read TGTGCCAGCAGTGAATTGGTCGGGGGGATCGGGGAGCTGTTTTTT.

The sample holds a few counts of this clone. The CDR3 is CASHLQRTYNEQFF. Here the CDR3 DNA reads TGTGCCAGCCATTTGCAGCGGACCTACAATGAGCAGTTCTTC. The chain couples TRBV2 to TRBJ2-1, with a weak D call TRBD2 (5 bases). V shed 8 bases and J shed 2 bases, with 13 bases lying between them. Germline lookup yields CDR1 SNHLY and CDR2 FYNNEI. The CDR3 has 14 residues.

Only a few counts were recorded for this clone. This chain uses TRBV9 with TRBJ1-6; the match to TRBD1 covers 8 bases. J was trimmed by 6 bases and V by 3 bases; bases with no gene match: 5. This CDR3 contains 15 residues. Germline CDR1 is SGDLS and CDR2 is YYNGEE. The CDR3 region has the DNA TGTGCCAGCAGCGACTTGGACAGGGCTAATTCACCCCTCCACTTT. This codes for CASSDLDRANSPLHF.